The clone carrying this TCR beta chain was observed many times. Authors' processing steps: The number of TCRs in each sample had a median of approximately 90,000 and spanned roughly 23,224 to 700,000. TCRdb reprocessed the RACE reads with MiXCR, giving one entry per CDR3 protein. The V and J calls follow TCRdb's processing rather than the paper's. The repertoire holds 80,000 to 100,000 distinct CDR3 sequences, with around 9.5% as singletons. This record comes from a study of human T cells and chemical hapten exposure. Time point here: pre-sensitization, week 0. Specified treatment: therapeutic diphenylcyclopropenone sensitization with weekly scalp DPC. After removal of 6 bases from V and 4 bases from J, the junction contained 12 bases not matched to a gene. The CDR3 loop spans 15 amino acids. Germline assignment: CDR1 DFQATT and CDR2 SNEGSKA (reference sequence).

The TCR comes from a woman aged 40 to 50 with alopecia areata. Some clones in this sample may be carry-over from other donors' samples. V and J are TRBV20-1 and TRBJ2-7; 10 bases line up with TRBD1. The material sequenced was whole blood, taken in connection with sensitization to the hapten diphenylcyclopropenone (DPC). CDR3 region: CSAHERTGGTYEQYF. CDR3 nucleotides: TGCAGTGCACACGAAAGGACAGGGGGGACGTACGAGCAGTACTTC.